This TCR beta chain was captured by sequencing in a study of Ad26.COV2.S vaccination and SARS-CoV-2 variants. For the study at large: Participant was drawn from the COV1001 Ad26.COV2.S trial arm. In the study, Ad26.COV2.S was injected intramuscularly once, or twice 56 days apart. Study-wide points: Individuals receiving vaccine had higher spike-specific TCR breadth than placebo recipients did. There was reportedly substantial breadth in spike-specific CD8+ and CD4+ T cell responses after vaccination.

The data were produced by immunoSEQ multiplex PCR, yet TCRdb's version contains in-frame clones alone and is incomplete. The sample lists some 390,000 clones; 89% were seen once. Of note for this clone: What it binds is not known.

V shed 5 bases and J shed 5 bases, with 12 bases lying between them. The CDR3 is 13 amino acids. The germline V gene has CDR1 SGHAT and CDR2 FQDESV (reference sequence). Treatment given: some 20 received Ad26.COV2.S at low or high dose, single or two shots; roughly 5 received placebo; per-sample allocation not given. Collection of the samples took place on day 63 after the first injection of vaccine or placebo. This sample comprised peripheral blood, obtained in a trial of Ad26.COV2.S vaccine versus placebo. The sequence was collected from a person aged 18-65 years who received the Ad26.COV2.S COVID-19 vaccine or a placebo. V usage is TRBV11-1 and J usage is TRBJ1-1, with D uncertain. In nucleotides, the CDR3 is TGTGCCAGCAGCCTGCTGGACCAGACTGAAGCTTTCTTT. This sequence encodes CASSLLDQTEAFF.